Listed here is a single TCR beta chain. Its antigen is currently unknown. Selected positively for CCR7 and CD45RO-negative, naive CD8 cells excluded terminally differentiated effector memory CD45RA+ cells. The source of the sample is a study of shared clonotypes between healthy human individuals. Study-wide results and limits: It was only blood that was sampled, and tissue repertoires likely differ.

Study processing details: Junction-only immunoSEQ data arrived without quality scores, meaning filtering differed. Profiling relied on immunoSEQ multiplex PCR, and the TCRdb table lists in-frame clones only, not all of them. The V and J calls and clone size are taken from that table; D and trimming were inferred from the DNA. The sample carries fewer than 1 million clones, 95% to 97% recorded once. Trimming cost V 3 bases and J 1 base; bases outside gene matches: 6. The CDR3 spans 18 residues. Germline values: CDR1 SGHVS, CDR2 FQNEAQ. V and J are TRBV7-8 and TRBJ2-3; 14 nucleotides match TRBD2. The sequence came from a young man in good health. Sample: naive CD8+ T cells sorted from blood. In DNA form, the CDR3 reads TGTGCCAGCAGCTTTAGTATGGGACTAGCGGGAGGCACAGATACGCAGTATTTT. This sequence encodes CASSFSMGLAGGTDTQYF.